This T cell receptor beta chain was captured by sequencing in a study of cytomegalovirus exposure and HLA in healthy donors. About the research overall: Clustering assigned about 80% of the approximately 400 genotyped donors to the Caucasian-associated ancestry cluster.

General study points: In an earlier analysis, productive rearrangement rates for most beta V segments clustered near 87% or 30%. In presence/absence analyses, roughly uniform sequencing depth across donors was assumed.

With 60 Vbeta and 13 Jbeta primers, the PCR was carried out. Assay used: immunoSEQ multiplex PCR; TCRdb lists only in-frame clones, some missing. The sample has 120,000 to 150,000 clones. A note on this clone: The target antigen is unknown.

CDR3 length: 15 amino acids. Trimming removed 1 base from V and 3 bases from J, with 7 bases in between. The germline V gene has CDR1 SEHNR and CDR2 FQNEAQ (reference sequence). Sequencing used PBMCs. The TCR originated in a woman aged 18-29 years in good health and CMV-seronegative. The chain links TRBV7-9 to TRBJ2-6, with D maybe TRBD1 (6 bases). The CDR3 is CASSLGGLGANVLTF. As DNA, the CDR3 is TGTGCCAGCAGCTTAGGGGGGCTTGGGGCCAACGTCCTGACTTTC. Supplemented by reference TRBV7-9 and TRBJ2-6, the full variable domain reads DTGVSQNPRHKITKRGQNVTFRCDPISEHNRLYWYRQTLGQGPEFLTYFQNEAQLEKSRLLSDRFSAERPKGSFSTLEIQRTEQGDSAMYLCASSLGGLGANVLTFGAGSRLTVL.